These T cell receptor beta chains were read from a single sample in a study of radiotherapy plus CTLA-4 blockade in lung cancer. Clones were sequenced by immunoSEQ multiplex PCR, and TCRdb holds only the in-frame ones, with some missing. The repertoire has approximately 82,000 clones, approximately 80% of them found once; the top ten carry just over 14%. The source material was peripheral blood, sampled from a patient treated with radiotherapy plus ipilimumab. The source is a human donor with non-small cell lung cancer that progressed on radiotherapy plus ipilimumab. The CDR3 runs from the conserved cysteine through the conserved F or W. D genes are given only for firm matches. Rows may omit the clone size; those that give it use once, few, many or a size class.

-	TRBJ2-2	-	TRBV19	TGTGCCAGTAGTCCCCGGGTTTTGGGGTCGAACACCGGGGAGCTGTTTTTT	CASSPRVLGSNTGELFF
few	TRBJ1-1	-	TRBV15	TGTGCCACCAGCGGACCGGAGAGGGTTTCAGAAGCTTTCTTT	CATSGPERVSEAFF
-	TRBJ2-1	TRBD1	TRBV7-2	TGTGCCAGCAGCCGCACAGGGGCCGGACCATACAATGAGCAGTTCTTC	CASSRTGAGPYNEQFF
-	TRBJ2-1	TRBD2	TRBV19	TGTGCCAGCCGGGAGCGGGGGGGATTCAATGAGCAGTTCTTC	CASRERGGFNEQFF
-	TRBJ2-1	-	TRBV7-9	TGTGCCAGCAGCTTAGTCCCAGGGCCCTACAATGAGCAGTTCTTC	CASSLVPGPYNEQFF
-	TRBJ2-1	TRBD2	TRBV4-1	TGCGCCAGCAGCCAAGGGGGAGGGACTAGCGGGAGTCATGAGCAGTTCTTC	CASSQGGGTSGSHEQFF
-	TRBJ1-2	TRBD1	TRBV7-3	TGTGCCAGCAGCTTTCCAGGGGGCTCTGGCTACACCTTC	CASSFPGGSGYTF
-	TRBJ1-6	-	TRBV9	TGTGCCAGCAGCGTAGGGGAGGCCCCTACAGGGATTTCACCCCTCCACTTT	CASSVGEAPTGISPLHF
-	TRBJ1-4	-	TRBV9	TGTGCCAGCAGCGTAGGGACCCGGGACACTGAAGAAAAACTGTTTTTT	CASSVGTRDTEEKLFF
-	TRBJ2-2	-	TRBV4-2	TGTGCCAGCAGCCAAGATTTGGTCGGTTTAGGGGAGCTGTTTTTT	CASSQDLVGLGELFF
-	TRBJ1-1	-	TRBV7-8	TGTGCCAGCAGCTTCTCGAAGGGGACTGAAGCTTTCTTT	CASSFSKGTEAFF
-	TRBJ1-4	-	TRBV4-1	TGCGCCAGCAGCCAAGACAGATTCGGGGAAAAACTGTTTTTT	CASSQDRFGEKLFF
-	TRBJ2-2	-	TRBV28	TGTGCCAGCAGGAAGCCGGGGTTGACGGTGGAGCTGTTTTTT	CASRKPGLTVELFF
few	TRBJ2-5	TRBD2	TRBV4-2	TGTGCCAGCAGCCAAGAAGATTTCGGCGGGAGTTTGGGGGAGACCCAGTACTTC	CASSQEDFGGSLGETQYF
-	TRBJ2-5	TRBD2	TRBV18	TGTGCCAGCTCACCGTCGACTAGCGGGAGAGAGACCCAGTACTTC	CASSPSTSGRETQYF
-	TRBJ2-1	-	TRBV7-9	TGTGCCAGCAGCTTAATAAGGGGCGGCGGATGGGGCGAGCAGTTCTTC	CASSLIRGGGWGEQFF
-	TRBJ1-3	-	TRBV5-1	TGCGCCAGCAGCTCCCGAACAGGGAGGGAAGGAAACACCATATATTTT	CASSSRTGREGNTIYF
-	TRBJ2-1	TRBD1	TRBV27	TGTGCCAGCAGCCTACAGGGGAGAGGGCACAATGAGCAGTTCTTC	CASSLQGRGHNEQFF
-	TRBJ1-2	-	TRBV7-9	TGTGCCAGCAGCTTAGATGTCGGTGGCTACACCTTC	CASSLDVGGYTF
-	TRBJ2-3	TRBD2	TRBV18	TGTGCCAGCTCACCACTAACTAGCGGGAGGTCAGATACGCAGTATTTT	CASSPLTSGRSDTQYF
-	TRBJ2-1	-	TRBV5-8	TGTGCCAGCAGCTTCGGGGGGCTCTCCAATGAGCAGTTCTTC	CASSFGGLSNEQFF
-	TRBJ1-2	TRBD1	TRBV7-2	TGTGCCAGCAGCCTCTCAACGATACAGGGGGTTGGTGGCTACACCTTC	CASSLSTIQGVGGYTF
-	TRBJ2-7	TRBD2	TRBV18	TGTGCCAGCTCACCACCCGCGGGAGGTACGGGGGAGCAGTACTTC	CASSPPAGGTGEQYF
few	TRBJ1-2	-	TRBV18	TGTGCCAGCTCACCACCGTTAGACTATGGCTACACCTTC	CASSPPLDYGYTF
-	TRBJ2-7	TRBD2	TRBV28	TGTGCCACCACCTCGGGGGGCTACGAGCAGTACTTC	CATTSGGYEQYF
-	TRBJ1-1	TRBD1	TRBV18	TGTGCCAGCTCACCACGAAGGGACAGGGAAAACACTGAAGCTTTCTTT	CASSPRRDRENTEAFF
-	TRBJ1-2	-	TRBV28	TGTGCCAGCAGACTGACGGGCGCCTATGGCTACACCTTC	CASRLTGAYGYTF
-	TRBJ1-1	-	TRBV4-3	TGCGCCAGCAGTAGGGGGGCTCTGAACACTGAAGCTTTCTTT	CASSRGALNTEAFF
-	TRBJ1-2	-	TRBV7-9	TGTGCCAGCAGCTTAGCTGTCTATGGCTACACCTTC	CASSLAVYGYTF
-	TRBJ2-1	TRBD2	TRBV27	TGTGCCAGCAGTCTCCGACTAGCGGGGGCCTCCTACAATGAGCAGTTCTTC	CASSLRLAGASYNEQFF
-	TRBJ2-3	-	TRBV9	TGTGCCAGCAGCGTAGATATTTCCACAGTAGATACGCAGTATTTT	CASSVDISTVDTQYF
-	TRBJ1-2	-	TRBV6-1	TGTGCCAGCAATGGGTTATTCGGCTACACCTTC	CASNGLFGYTF
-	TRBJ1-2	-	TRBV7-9	TGTGCCAGCAGCTTAGCTGCCCAGAACTATGGCTACACCTTC	CASSLAAQNYGYTF
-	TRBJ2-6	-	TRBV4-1	TGCGCCAGCAGCCAAGGAACGGTCTCTGGGGCCAACGTCCTGACTTTC	CASSQGTVSGANVLTF
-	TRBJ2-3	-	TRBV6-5	TGTGCCAGCAGGCCTACCGGAGGACCGGATACGCAGTATTTT	CASRPTGGPDTQYF
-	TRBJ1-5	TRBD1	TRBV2	TGTGCCAGCAGAGCCGGGACAGGGGGGCATCAGCCCCAGCATTTT	CASRAGTGGHQPQHF
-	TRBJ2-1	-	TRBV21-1	TGTGCCAGCAGCAAAGTAAGGGGGAGTGAGCAGTTCTTC	CASSKVRGSEQFF
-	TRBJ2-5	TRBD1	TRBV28	TGTGCCAGCAGTTTAGTAGGACAGGGGGAGACCCAGTACTTC	CASSLVGQGETQYF
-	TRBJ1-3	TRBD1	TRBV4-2	TGTGCCAGCAGCGCAACAGGGGTATCTGGAAACACCATATATTTT	CASSATGVSGNTIYF
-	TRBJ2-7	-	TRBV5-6	TGTGCCAGCAGCCTGGGGGCAGGGTCCTACGAGCAGTACTTC	CASSLGAGSYEQYF